This is a list of T cell receptor beta chains from one sample in a study of CD8 T cells in ankylosing spondylitis. Each CDR3 protein gets one entry after TCRdb re-called the 5' RACE reads with MiXCR. The table records approximately 140,000 distinct CDR3 sequences, about a tenth of them present only once. The sequenced sample consisted of blood, either unsorted or a sorted T cell fraction (not recorded which). The receptor set was obtained from a male donor with ankylosing spondylitis or in good health (not recorded which). CDR3s include the opening cysteine and the closing phenylalanine or tryptophan. D genes are given only for firm matches. Clone size, where shown, is once, few, many, or a class for clones that have expanded.

V	size	J	D	DNA	CDR3
TRBV2	many	TRBJ2-1	-	TGTGCCAGCAGTGACGTGCGTCTTACGGAAAATGAGCAGTTCTTC	CASSDVRLTENEQFF
TRBV4-3	many	TRBJ2-1	-	TGCGCCAGCAGCCAAGAGAGGATCAATGAGCAGTTCTTC	CASSQERINEQFF
TRBV5-1	many	TRBJ2-2	-	TGCGCCAGCAGCTTTGGAGCGAGGGGCACCGGGGAGCTGTTTTTT	CASSFGARGTGELFF
TRBV3-1	-	TRBJ2-7	-	TGTGCCAGCTGCCAGGGTACACCACGGCGAAACGGAAGGACTTACGAGCAGTACTTC	CASCQGTPRRNGRTYEQYF
TRBV4-3	few	TRBJ2-1	TRBD1	TGCGCCAGCAGCCAAGCGCGACAGGGGATGAATGAGCAGTTCTTC	CASSQARQGMNEQFF
TRBV20-1	many	TRBJ2-1	-	TGCAGTGCTAGACGCCCCAGCTCCTACAATGAGCAGTTCTTC	CSARRPSSYNEQFF
TRBV20-1	few	TRBJ2-7	-	TGCAGTGCTAGCCAACCGGGACTGGAGTACTTC	CSASQPGLEYF
TRBV7-2	many	TRBJ1-1	-	TGTGCCAGCAGCTTAGTCTGGGCAGGGCTCGGGACTGAAGCTTTCTTT	CASSLVWAGLGTEAFF
TRBV10-3	many	TRBJ2-4	TRBD1	TGTGCCATCAGTGACCAGGACAGGCTAGCCAAAAACATTCAGTACTTC	CAISDQDRLAKNIQYF
TRBV5-6	once	TRBJ2-1	-	TGTGCCAGCAGCTTGGTAGCCAAAGACAATGAGCAGTTCTTC	CASSLVAKDNEQFF
TRBV10-3	many	TRBJ2-5	TRBD2	TGTGCCATCAGTGAGACTAGCGGAGTGCAAGAGACCCAGTACTTC	CAISETSGVQETQYF
TRBV7-3	few	TRBJ2-1	TRBD2	TGTGCCAGCAGCTTATACCTAGCGGGAGCGTCTGAGCAGTTCTTC	CASSLYLAGASEQFF
TRBV4-3	many	TRBJ2-2	-	TGCGCCAGCAGCCAAGATAATCAGGAAAGGGAGCTGTTTTTT	CASSQDNQERELFF
TRBV7-2	many	TRBJ2-1	-	TGTGCCAGCAGCTATATGGATAGAAATGAGCAGTTCTTC	CASSYMDRNEQFF
TRBV6-1	-	TRBJ2-7	TRBD2	TGTGCCAGCAGTCATCTAGCGGGTGTCTCCTACGAGCAGTACTTC	CASSHLAGVSYEQYF
TRBV4-3	many	TRBJ2-1	TRBD2	TGCGCCAGCAGCCAAGAGGGACTAGCGGGAGGGAGGGCCCCTGAGCAGTTCTTC	CASSQEGLAGGRAPEQFF
TRBV7-2	-	TRBJ1-2	-	TGTGCCAGCAGCTTCGGGGTTGCTGGCTACACCTTC	CASSFGVAGYTF
TRBV20-1	medium-sized	TRBJ2-1	TRBD2	TGCAGTGCTACGACTAGCGGGAGTCTTAGCGGCTCCTACAATGAGCAGTTCTTC	CSATTSGSLSGSYNEQFF
TRBV7-9	many	TRBJ2-3	-	TGTGCCAGCAGCCTAACCGCGGGTTTTGGAGATACGCAGTATTTT	CASSLTAGFGDTQYF
TRBV20-1	many	TRBJ1-2	-	TGCAGTGCTAGTGTGGGAACTAACTATGGCTACACCTTC	CSASVGTNYGYTF
TRBV29-1	few	TRBJ1-4	-	TGCAGCGTTGACGGGACGGATCATGAAAAACTGTTTTTT	CSVDGTDHEKLFF
TRBV5-6	few	TRBJ2-1	TRBD2	TGTGCCAGCAGCATAGCGGGTAGCGACAATGAGCAGTTCTTC	CASSIAGSDNEQFF
TRBV29-1	many	TRBJ2-5	-	TGCAGCGTTCAAAAGGGCGCCTTTCAAGAGACCCAGTACTTC	CSVQKGAFQETQYF
TRBV20-1	few	TRBJ1-5	-	TGCAGTGCAAGACAGGTATACAATCAGCCCCAGCATTTT	CSARQVYNQPQHF
TRBV2	-	TRBJ2-3	TRBD2	TGTGCCAGCAGTGGTGAACTAGCGAGAACAGATACGCAGTATTTT	CASSGELARTDTQYF
TRBV6-5	few	TRBJ1-4	TRBD1	TGTGCCAGCAGTTGGGACAGGGTTCACGAAAAACTGTTTTTT	CASSWDRVHEKLFF
TRBV7-9	-	TRBJ2-1	TRBD1	TGTGCCAGCAGCTTTGGGACAGTCTACAATGAGCAGTTCTTC	CASSFGTVYNEQFF
TRBV7-9	few	TRBJ2-7	-	TGTGCCAGCAGCTCCCTGGGATACGAGCAGTACTTC	CASSSLGYEQYF
TRBV5-1	many	TRBJ2-1	-	TGCGCCAGCAGCTTGAGGCCTAGTTCCTACAATGAGCAGTTCTTC	CASSLRPSSYNEQFF
TRBV5-1	many	TRBJ2-1	TRBD1	TGCGCCAGCAGCTTGACAGGGGGCGACTACAATGAGCAGTTCTTC	CASSLTGGDYNEQFF
TRBV7-2	few	TRBJ2-5	-	TGTGCCAGCAGCACAGGGTTGTTAGAGACCCAGTACTTC	CASSTGLLETQYF
TRBV12-3/TRBV12-4	many	TRBJ2-2	-	TGTGCCAGCAGTTTAAGGGACAAGAACACCGGGGAGCTGTTTTTT	CASSLRDKNTGELFF
TRBV20-1	many	TRBJ1-1	-	TGCAGTGCTAGAGATTTTTGGGGGAACACTGAAGCTTTCTTT	CSARDFWGNTEAFF
TRBV7-9	many	TRBJ2-7	TRBD2	TGTGCCAGCAGCTTTAGCGGGGGTTCCTACGAGCAGTACTTC	CASSFSGGSYEQYF
TRBV7-2	many	TRBJ2-7	-	TGTGCCAGCAGCTTATCAGTCGGGAGAAGCTACGAGCAGTACTTC	CASSLSVGRSYEQYF
TRBV5-1	few	TRBJ2-3	-	TGCGCCAGCAGCTCCCGATTGCAAGGAATGGGGCCAAACACAGATACGCAGTATTTT	CASSSRLQGMGPNTDTQYF
TRBV7-2	-	TRBJ1-1	-	TGTGCCAGCAGCTTATTTAATTCCCCCAGAGAGCGTGTTGCTTTCTTT	CASSLFNSPRERVAFF
TRBV12-3/TRBV12-4	many	TRBJ2-7	-	TGTGCCAGCAGTTTAGCGCTGGGGGCGACAGGTAGACCCTACGAGCAGTACTTC	CASSLALGATGRPYEQYF
TRBV5-1	many	TRBJ1-5	-	TGCGCCAGCAGCACCTCTTCAAATCAGCCCCAGCATTTT	CASSTSSNQPQHF
TRBV12-3/TRBV12-4	many	TRBJ2-2	TRBD1	TGTGCCAGCAGTTTGGCAGGGGGCACCGGGGAGCTGTTTTTT	CASSLAGGTGELFF
TRBV28	many	TRBJ1-6	TRBD1	TGTGCCAGCAGTAGACAGGGGCTGGTTAATTCACCCCTCCACTTT	CASSRQGLVNSPLHF
TRBV4-2	-	TRBJ2-1	-	TGTGCCAGCAGCCAAGATAACAGCCTAGGCGAGCAGTTCTTC	CASSQDNSLGEQFF
TRBV3-1	few	TRBJ1-4	TRBD1	TGTGCCAACTCGAAAATAAAACAGGGGGCGCCTGAAAACCTGGAACTGTTTTTT	CANSKIKQGAPENLELFF
TRBV7-2	many	TRBJ2-2	-	TGTGCCAGCAGCTTGACGGGTTCGGCGAACACCGGGGAGCTGTTTTTT	CASSLTGSANTGELFF
TRBV3-1	many	TRBJ2-7	TRBD1	TGTGCCAGCAGCCAACGACAGGGAATCTACGATGAGCAGTACTTC	CASSQRQGIYDEQYF
TRBV6-2/TRBV6-3	few	TRBJ2-7	-	TGTGCCAGCAGCGACGGGGCTAGCGCTCGGTACGAGCAGTACTTC	CASSDGASARYEQYF
TRBV5-5	many	TRBJ2-1	TRBD2	TGTGCCAGCAGCCCTCTAGCGGGACAGCGCCGTAATGAGCAGTTCTTC	CASSPLAGQRRNEQFF
TRBV5-6	many	TRBJ2-1	TRBD2	TGTGCCAGCACGCTTGGACTAGCGGGAGGGAGGAATGAGCAGTTCTTC	CASTLGLAGGRNEQFF
TRBV30	-	TRBJ2-3	-	TGTGCCTGGACGTCGGGGGCGGGAGTGCCGCAGTATTTT	CAWTSGAGVPQYF
TRBV20-1	many	TRBJ2-5	TRBD1	TGCAGTGCTCGAAGACAGGGGGCTTGGGAGACCCAGTACTTC	CSARRQGAWETQYF
TRBV5-1	many	TRBJ1-1	TRBD1	TGCGCCAGCAGCTTGGGGGGACAGCACACTGAAGCTTTCTTT	CASSLGGQHTEAFF
TRBV5-1	many	TRBJ2-3	TRBD2	TGCGCCAGCAGCTCAGGGACTAGCGGCTACACAGATACGCAGTATTTT	CASSSGTSGYTDTQYF
TRBV11-2	many	TRBJ1-4	-	TGTGCCAGCAGCCCTCCTTTTCCCGTCAGGGAGGTTGAAAAACTGTTTTTT	CASSPPFPVREVEKLFF
TRBV20-1	-	TRBJ2-1	TRBD2	TGCAGTGCTAAGAACGGACTAGTGTCAAGAGAAGCGGTCCGGAATGAGCAGTTCTTC	CSAKNGLVSREAVRNEQFF
TRBV27	-	TRBJ2-1	TRBD1	TGTGCCAGCACCCCGGACAGGCGGAAATACAATGAGCAGTTCTTC	CASTPDRRKYNEQFF
TRBV28	many	TRBJ1-3	-	TGTGCCTCCGTGGACAGACGCTCTGGAAACACCATATATTTT	CASVDRRSGNTIYF
TRBV9	many	TRBJ2-3	TRBD2	TGTGCCAGCAGCGCGGTAGGGACTAGCGGAAGAGATACGCAGTATTTT	CASSAVGTSGRDTQYF
TRBV30	many	TRBJ2-3	-	TGTGCCTGGAGCCGATACACCAGCACAGATACGCAGTATTTT	CAWSRYTSTDTQYF
TRBV29-1	many	TRBJ1-1	-	TGCAGCGTCGGGGACCATAGGCGGAACACTGAAGCTTTCTTT	CSVGDHRRNTEAFF